This TCR beta chain was captured by sequencing in a study of T-cell reconstitution after alpha-beta-depleted transplantation in children. General study results and limits: Fresh T-cell production supplied most of the T-cell counts and diversity seen one year after transplant. Several hundred graft clones that had expanded were reportedly the source of alpha-beta T cells about two months after transplant. Some patients owed their high day-60 TCRbeta diversity to surviving recipient T cells and thymic progenitors.

The CDR3 extends over 16 amino acids. J lost 4 bases, V lost 5 bases, and 5 bases had no gene match. This clonotype came up many times. Its antigen remains unknown. For TCRbeta, the library was prepared with unique molecular identifiers. TCRdb called the PCR reads again in MiXCR, with one record for every CDR3 protein. This table holds 210,000 or so distinct CDR3 sequences, 9.5% to 13% found once. The sequence came from a child under two years old with acute myeloid leukemia, due to receive a stem cell transplant. V and J are TRBV12-3 or TRBV12-4 and TRBJ2-5; 15 bases agree with TRBD2. Sequences were derived from PBMCs, sampled before TCRalphabeta/CD19-depleted stem cell transplant. This CDR3 reads CASSPRTSGGAETQYF. CDR3 coding DNA: TGTGCCAGCAGTCCCCGGACTAGCGGGGGGGCAGAGACCCAGTACTTC.